This T cell receptor beta chain was sequenced in a study of T cells in Graves' hyperthyroidism and ophthalmopathy. Between the trimmed V and J ends, which lost 10 bases and 5 bases, there was a span of 6 bases. Germline CDR1 reads SGHAT; CDR2 reads FQNNGV. This CDR3 region has 9 residues. The source material, RNA transcripts, was used to amplify TCR beta CDR3 regions. RT-PCR in the first round (using the HTBI primer set) targeted the TCR CDR3. One entry per CDR3 protein results from TCRdb running MiXCR on the multiplex PCR reads. There are hundreds of thousands of distinct CDR3 sequences in the sample; 16% occur only once, and around 19% lies in the top ten. This clonotype was seen a few times. Patients showing uncontrolled infection, other autoimmune disease, pregnancy or lactation were ineligible. The authors obtained PBMCs from roughly 10 ml of fresh peripheral blood.

The sequenced sample was blood. The TCR sequence derives from a woman between 18 and 29 years old with Graves' hyperthyroidism. The V call is TRBV11-2, the J call TRBJ2-7; D not certain. In DNA, the CDR3 is TGTGCCACCTATCACGAGCAGTACTTC. Its translation is CATYHEQYF. The variable domain in full, completed from reference TRBV11-2 and TRBJ2-7, reads EAGVAQSPRYKIIEKRQSVAFWCNPISGHATLYWYQQILGQGPKLLIQFQNNGVVDDSQLPKDRFSAERLKGVDSTLKIQPAKLEDSAVYLCATYHEQYFGPGTRLTVT.